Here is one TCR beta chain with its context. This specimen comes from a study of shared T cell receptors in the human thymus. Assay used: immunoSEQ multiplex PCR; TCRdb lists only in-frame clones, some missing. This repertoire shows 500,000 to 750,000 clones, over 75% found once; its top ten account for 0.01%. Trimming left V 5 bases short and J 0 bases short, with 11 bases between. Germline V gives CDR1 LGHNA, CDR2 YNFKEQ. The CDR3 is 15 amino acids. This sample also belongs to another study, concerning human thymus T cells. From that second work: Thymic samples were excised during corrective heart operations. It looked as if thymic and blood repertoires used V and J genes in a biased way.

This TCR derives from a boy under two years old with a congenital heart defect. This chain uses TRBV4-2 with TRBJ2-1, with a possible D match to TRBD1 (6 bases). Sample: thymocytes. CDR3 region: CASSDQGSSYNEQFF. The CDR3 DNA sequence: TGTGCCAGCAGCGATCAGGGGAGCTCCTACAATGAGCAGTTCTTC.